These 5 T cell receptor beta chains share one sample of origin, sequenced in a study of blood T cell repertoires in COVID-19. Sequenced by immunoSEQ multiplex PCR; TCRdb stores in-frame clones only, minus some. This table has roughly 50,000 clones, 85% appearing once. The sample was peripheral blood. The receptors were gathered from a human donor in a cohort sampled during active COVID-19.

The table lists this clone with a few counts. The chain couples TRBV3-1 (or the pseudogene TRBV3-2) to TRBJ1-3, with 7 nucleotides matching TRBD1. The CDR3 spans 15 residues. Germline lookup yields CDR1 LGHDT and CDR2 YNNKEL (reference sequence). J lost 2 bases, V lost 4 bases, and 5 bases had no gene match. CDR3 sequence (DNA): TGTGCCAGCAGCCCCTTGGGACAGACTGGAAACACCATATATTTT. It translates to CASSPLGQTGNTIYF.

J is TRBJ1-2 and V is TRBV5-1; tentative D call: TRBD1 (6 bases). This CDR3 is built from 14 residues. The germline V gene has CDR1 SGHRS and CDR2 YFSETQ. Trimming cost V 3 bases and J 2 bases, with 11 bases left between them. The CDR3 nucleotides are TGCGCCAGCAGCTCTTCAGGGGTGAACTATGGCTACACCTTC. Translating it yields CASSSSGVNYGYTF.

The genes are TRBV30 and TRBJ1-2, with D possibly being TRBD1 (6 bases). The CDR3 sequence is 11 residues long. CDR1 GTSNPN and CDR2 SVGIG come from the germline V gene (reference sequence). Trimming cost V 3 bases and J 10 bases, with 12 bases left between them. The CDR3 DNA reads as TGTGCCTGGAGGAGGACAGCAGCCTACACCTTC. As protein: CAWRRTAAYTF.

This chain links TRBV7-9 with TRBJ1-6; D remains unclear. Per germline, CDR1 SEHNR and CDR2 FQNEAQ (reference sequence). The CDR3 sequence is 15 residues long. V lost 2 bases to trimming and J lost 6 bases, with 11 bases between them. The CDR3 sequence is CASSLSRGGNSPLHF. In DNA form, the CDR3 reads TGTGCCAGCAGCTTATCTCGGGGTGGTAATTCACCCCTCCACTTT.

This chain uses TRBV6-5 with TRBJ2-5; D might be TRBD2 (6 bases). Trimming removed 2 bases from V and 2 bases from J, with 9 bases in between. Germline-derived CDR1 and CDR2 are MNHEY and SVGAGI. The CDR3 sequence is 14 residues long. The CDR3 protein is CASSYAGRQETQYF. CDR3 nucleotides: TGTGCCAGCAGTTACGCAGGGAGGCAAGAGACCCAGTACTTC.